These T cell receptor beta chains were read from a single sample in a study of blood T cell repertoires in COVID-19. The method was immunoSEQ multiplex PCR; TCRdb's version includes in-frame clones alone and lacks a portion of them. The sample has under 350,000 clones, roughly 86% seen once. The sequencing input was PBMCs or T cells enriched from blood (not recorded which). These receptors were obtained from a woman aged 55-70 years who had recovered from COVID-19. CDR3s include the opening cysteine and the closing phenylalanine or tryptophan.

v_call cdr3_aa
TRBV2 CASIESGYYEQYF
TRBV9 CASSVEGQGMAFF
TRBV28 CASSPGLAGAYNEQFF
TRBV7-6 CASSPTVLRREGEDTQYF
TRBV28 CASTQGTYGYTF
TRBV5-1 CASSLASAGGYNEQFF
TRBV7-3 CASSLTPTGSLTF
TRBV21-1 CASSKERLVRQIYGYTF
TRBV7-9 CASIRGTGSSYEQYF
TRBV24-1 CATSAQGRGANVLTF
TRBV11-2 CASSFSWAGNSPLHF
TRBV28 CASSLRSGRVYNEQFF
TRBV24-1 CATSDSGLAGIYNEQFF
TRBV11-2 CASSLYSGTSGNEQFF
TRBV24-1 CATSGGLGDPGYTF
TRBV6-5 CASRPGTVTEAFF
TRBV14 CASSQDNERILTDTQYF
TRBV11-3 CASTGLPGLAGTNGELFF
TRBV27 CASSEWATNTGELFF
TRBV5-8 CASNPTPLGNALHF
TRBV6-5 CASKVGTNTEAFF
TRBV7-9 CASSRLAGENNEQFF
TRBV30 CAWSDSGRARYEQYF
TRBV12-5 CASGYGVGYEQYF
TRBV7-9 CASSKDRGGNQPQHF
TRBV28 CASSKQNTEAFF
TRBV6-5 CASSPTSGASYEQYF
TRBV5-1 CASSLESPHSPLHF
TRBV5-6 CASSLAGGWNTIYF
TRBV10-3 CAISESMAGAYNEQFF
TRBV30 CAWSVWERSEQFF
TRBV29-1 CSVDQTGYTEAFF
TRBV14 CASSLWGQGGAFF
TRBV5-1 CASSEQAGSEKLFF
TRBV11-2 CASSPIGLAGADTQYF
TRBV7-9 CASSLAEQGFGKRGYTF
TRBV7-8 CASSLVAGVLDEQFF
TRBV19 CATDDRRNTEAFF
TRBV4-1 CASSQVSLRDKNTEAFF
TRBV21-1 CASSKGTGAATTRHNQPQHF
TRBV10-2 CASSGLATDTQYF
TRBV11-3 CASSLTSRETQYF
TRBV10-3 CAISERQGVPSAF
TRBV24-1 CATSDGSLVSTEAFF
TRBV5-5 CASSLAGENEQFF
TRBV6-5 CASTQWGGNQPQHF
TRBV28 CASSSYRGQMLVNTEAFF
TRBV7-8 CASSHQLAGGNEQFF
TRBV27 CASSSGSWPNTGELFF
TRBV5-4 CASSLNRGINSPLHF